Below, one TCR beta chain is given with its context. The antigen is not known. The data originate from a study of blood T cells in healthy people across ages. Whole-study findings and limits: In the absence of known donor CMV status, changes in expanded clonotypes were possibly confounded.

Germline V gene lookup returns CDR1 LNHDA and CDR2 SQIVND (reference sequence). The CDR3 consists of 16 residues. The germline V and J ends were trimmed by 7 bases and 0 bases, with 18 bases remaining between them. Alongside a J-beta primer mix, a sample-barcoded 5' primer served in a second PCR lasting about 6 to 11 cycles. TCRdb reprocessed the 5' RACE reads with MiXCR, giving one entry per CDR3 protein. The table lists some 800,000 distinct CDR3 sequences, around two fifths of them singletons, with roughly 19% in the top ten. The chain joins TRBV19 to TRBJ1-1; D ambiguous. Sequencing used blood. This receptor was taken from a man aged 55 to 69 in good health. Here the CDR3 reads CASTARGPPMNTEAFF. The CDR3, as DNA: TGTGCCAGTACCGCCAGAGGCCCGCCCATGAACACTGAAGCTTTCTTT.